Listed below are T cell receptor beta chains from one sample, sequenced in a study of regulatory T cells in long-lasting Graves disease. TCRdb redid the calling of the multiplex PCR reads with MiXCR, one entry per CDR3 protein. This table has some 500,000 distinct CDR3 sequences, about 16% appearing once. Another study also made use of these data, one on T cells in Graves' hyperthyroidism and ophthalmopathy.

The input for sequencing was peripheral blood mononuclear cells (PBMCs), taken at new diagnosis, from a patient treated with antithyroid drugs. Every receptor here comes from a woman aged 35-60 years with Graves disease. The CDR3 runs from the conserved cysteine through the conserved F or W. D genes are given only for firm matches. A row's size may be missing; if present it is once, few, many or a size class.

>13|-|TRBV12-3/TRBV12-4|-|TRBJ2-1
TGTGCCAGCAGTTTTTCAAGGGCGAATGAGCAGTTCTTC
CASSFSRANEQFF
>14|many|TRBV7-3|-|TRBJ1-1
TGTGCCAGCGCGGCGGGGGCGGAGAACACTGAAGCTTTCTTT
CASAAGAENTEAFF
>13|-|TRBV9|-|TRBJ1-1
TGTGCCAGCAGCGTCGAGGAGGGGAGAACAGCTTTCTTT
CASSVEEGRTAFF
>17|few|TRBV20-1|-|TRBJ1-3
TGCAGTGCACAGAAGGAGTACTCGGGCTTATCTGGAAACACCATATATTTT
CSAQKEYSGLSGNTIYF
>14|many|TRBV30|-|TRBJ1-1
TGTGCCTGGAGGGACGGCAGGGGCAACACTGAAGCTTTCTTT
CAWRDGRGNTEAFF
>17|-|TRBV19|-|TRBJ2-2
TGTGCCAGTAGTACCCCCGCTCCTGGGGGAGGAACCGGGGAGCTGTTTTTT
CASSTPAPGGGTGELFF
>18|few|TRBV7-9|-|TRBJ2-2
TGTGCCAGCAGCTTCCAACGGTGGGGTCTCCGACCCCCAGGGGAGCTGTTTTTT
CASSFQRWGLRPPGELFF
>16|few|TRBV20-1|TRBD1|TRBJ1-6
TGCAGTGCTAGTCTACAGGGGGCCCTTCTTAATTCACCCCTCCACTTT
CSASLQGALLNSPLHF
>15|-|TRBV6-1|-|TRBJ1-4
TGTGCCAGCAGTCCATCGATGGCAACTAATGAAAAACTGTTTTTT
CASSPSMATNEKLFF
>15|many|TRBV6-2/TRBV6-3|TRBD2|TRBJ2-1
TGTGCCAGCAGAGGCGCGGGGGTCGGCTACAATGAGCAGTTCTTC
CASRGAGVGYNEQFF
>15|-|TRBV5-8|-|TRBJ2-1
TGTGCCAGCAGCTTGGTTCGGAGCTCCTACAATGAGCAGTTCTTC
CASSLVRSSYNEQFF
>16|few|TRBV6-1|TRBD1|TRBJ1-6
TGTGCCAGCATTGCGACAGGGAGCCTTGGGAATTCACCCCTCCACTTT
CASIATGSLGNSPLHF
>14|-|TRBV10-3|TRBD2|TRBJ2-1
TGTGCCATCACTCCTAGCGGCTCCTACAATGAGCAGTTCTTC
CAITPSGSYNEQFF
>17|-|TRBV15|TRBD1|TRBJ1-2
TGTGCCACCAGCAGGGATGATGGGGACAGGGGGTACTATGGCTACACCTTC
CATSRDDGDRGYYGYTF
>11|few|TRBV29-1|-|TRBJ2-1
TGCAGCGTTGAATCTGGGGTTGAGCAGTTCTTC
CSVESGVEQFF
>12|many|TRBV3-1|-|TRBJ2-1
TGTGCCAGCAGCCACACTCCGGGGGAGCAGTTCTTC
CASSHTPGEQFF
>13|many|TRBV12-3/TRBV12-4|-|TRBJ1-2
TGTGCCAGCAGTAGGGCGGTCTTCTATGGCTACACCTTC
CASSRAVFYGYTF
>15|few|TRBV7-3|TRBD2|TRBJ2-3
TGTGCCAGCAGCTTAATGCCAGCGGGGGCGGATACGCAGTATTTT
CASSLMPAGADTQYF
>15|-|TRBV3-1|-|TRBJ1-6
TGTGCCAGCAGCCAAGTTTCGGTGGATAATTCACCCCTCCACTTT
CASSQVSVDNSPLHF
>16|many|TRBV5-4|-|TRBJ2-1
TGTGCCAGCAGCTTGGAGGGTTCGAGCTCCTACAATGAGCAGTTCTTC
CASSLEGSSSYNEQFF
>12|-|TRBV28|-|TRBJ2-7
TGTGCCAGCAGTTTAAGAACCTACGAGCGGTACTTC
CASSLRTYERYF
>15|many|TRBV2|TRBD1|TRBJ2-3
TGTGCCAGCACAGGCCGGGACAGGGGAAAGGGTACGCAGTATTTT
CASTGRDRGKGTQYF
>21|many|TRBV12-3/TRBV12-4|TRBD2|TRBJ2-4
TGTGCCAGCAGTTTAGGTTGGGAGGGCAGGTTGTCCCGTACAGCCAAAAACATTCAGTACTTC
CASSLGWEGRLSRTAKNIQYF
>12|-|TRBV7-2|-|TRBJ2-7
TGTGCCAGCAGCTCCCATGGGTTCGAGCAGTACTTC
CASSSHGFEQYF
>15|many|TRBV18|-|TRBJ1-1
TGTGCCAGCTCACCAATCGAGGGGATCCACACTGAAGCTTTCTTT
CASSPIEGIHTEAFF
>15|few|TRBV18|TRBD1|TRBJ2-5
TGTGCCAGCTCTCCTTGGGACAGGAGACAAGAGACCCAGTACTTC
CASSPWDRRQETQYF
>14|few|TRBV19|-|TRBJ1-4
TGTGCCAATAGTTCAAGGGAGAGAAGTGAAAAACTGTTTTTT
CANSSRERSEKLFF
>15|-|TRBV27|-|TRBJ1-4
TGTGCCAGCAGTTTATTAAAGAGGGGCGGGGAAAAACTGTTTTTT
CASSLLKRGGEKLFF
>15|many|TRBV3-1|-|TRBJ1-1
TGTGCCAGCAGCCAAGTTGGGGTATTGGTCACTGAAGCTTTCTTT
CASSQVGVLVTEAFF
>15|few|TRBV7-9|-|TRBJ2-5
TGTGCCAGCAGCCCCGGGTCCGGTCCCCAAGAGACCCAGTACTTC
CASSPGSGPQETQYF
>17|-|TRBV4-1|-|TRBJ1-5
TGCGCCAGCAGCCAAGAAGTCGATGGATGGAGCAATCAGCCCCAGCATTTT
CASSQEVDGWSNQPQHF
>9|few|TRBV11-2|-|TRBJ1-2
TGTGCCAGCATTGCAAGGGTTGAATTC
CASIARVEF
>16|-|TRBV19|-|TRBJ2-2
TGTGCCAGTAGTATAGATAAAGGATTAAGGACCGGGGAGCTGTTTTTT
CASSIDKGLRTGELFF
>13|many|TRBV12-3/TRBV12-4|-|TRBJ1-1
TGTGCCAGCAGTTTTGGCGGTGGCACTGAAGCTTTCTTT
CASSFGGGTEAFF
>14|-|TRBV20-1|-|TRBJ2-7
TGCAGTGCTAAGCTTCCGACAGGTTCCTACGAGCAGTACTTC
CSAKLPTGSYEQYF
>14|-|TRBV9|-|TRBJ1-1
TGTGCCAGCAGCGGACCGACCCCGAACACTGAAGCTTTCTTT
CASSGPTPNTEAFF
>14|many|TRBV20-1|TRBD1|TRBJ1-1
TGCAGTGCTTATCTCCTCCAGGGGGCGGCTGAAGCTTTCTTT
CSAYLLQGAAEAFF
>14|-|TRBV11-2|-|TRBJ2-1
TGTGCCAGCAGCTTCGAAAGATCTAGTTATGAGCAGTTCTTC
CASSFERSSYEQFF
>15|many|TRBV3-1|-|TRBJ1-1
TGTGCCAGCAGCCAAGATCAGGGGACGAGCACTGAAGCTTTCTTT
CASSQDQGTSTEAFF
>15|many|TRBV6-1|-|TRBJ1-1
TGTGCCAGCAAGCATGCGACAGACCCTAACACTGAAGCTTTCTTT
CASKHATDPNTEAFF
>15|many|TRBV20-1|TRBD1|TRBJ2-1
TGCAGTGCTAGAGACGGACAGGGCCTGTACAATGAGCAGTTCTTC
CSARDGQGLYNEQFF
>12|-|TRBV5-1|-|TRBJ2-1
TGCGCCAGCAGCTCCAACGGGGGTGAGCAGTTCTTC
CASSSNGGEQFF